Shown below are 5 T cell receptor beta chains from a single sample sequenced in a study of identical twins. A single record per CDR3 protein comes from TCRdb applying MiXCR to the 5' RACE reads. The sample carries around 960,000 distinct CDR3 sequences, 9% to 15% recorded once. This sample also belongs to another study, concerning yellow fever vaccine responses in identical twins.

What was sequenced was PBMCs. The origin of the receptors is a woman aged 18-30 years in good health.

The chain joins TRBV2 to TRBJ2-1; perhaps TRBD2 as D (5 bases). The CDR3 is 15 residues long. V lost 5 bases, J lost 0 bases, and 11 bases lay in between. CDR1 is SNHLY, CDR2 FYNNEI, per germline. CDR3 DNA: TGTGCCAGCAGTTCGACTATGAACTCCTACAATGAGCAGTTCTTC. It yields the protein CASSSTMNSYNEQFF.

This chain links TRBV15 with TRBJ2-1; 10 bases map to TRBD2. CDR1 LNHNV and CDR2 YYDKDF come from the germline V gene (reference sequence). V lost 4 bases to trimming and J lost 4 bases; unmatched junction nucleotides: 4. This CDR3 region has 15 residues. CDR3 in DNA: TGTGCCACCAGCATCCGAGCGGGGGGGTACAATGAGCAGTTCTTC. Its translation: CATSIRAGGYNEQFF.

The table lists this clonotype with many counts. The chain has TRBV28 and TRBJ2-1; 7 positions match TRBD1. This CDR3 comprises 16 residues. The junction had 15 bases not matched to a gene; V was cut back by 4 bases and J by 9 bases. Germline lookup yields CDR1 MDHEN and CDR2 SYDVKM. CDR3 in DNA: TGTGCCAGCAGTTATTGGGGGACAGTCCTTCCTGGTGAGCAGTTCTTC. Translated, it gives CASSYWGTVLPGEQFF.

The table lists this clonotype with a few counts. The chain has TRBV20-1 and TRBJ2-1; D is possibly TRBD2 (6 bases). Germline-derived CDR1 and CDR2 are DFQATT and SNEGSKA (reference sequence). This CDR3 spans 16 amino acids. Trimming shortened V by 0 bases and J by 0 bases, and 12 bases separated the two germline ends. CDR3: CSARDPSSGSYNEQFF. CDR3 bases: TGCAGTGCTAGAGATCCAAGTAGCGGCTCCTACAATGAGCAGTTCTTC.

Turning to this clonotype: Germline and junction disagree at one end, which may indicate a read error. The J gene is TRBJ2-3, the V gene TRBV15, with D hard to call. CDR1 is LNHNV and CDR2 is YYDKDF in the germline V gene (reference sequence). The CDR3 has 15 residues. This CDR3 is CATSISGQRTDTQYF. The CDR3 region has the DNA TGTGCCACCAGCATATCCGGGCAACGCACCGATACGCAGTATTTT.